This entry concerns a single T cell receptor (beta chain). The sample holds other DNA sequences that translate to the same CDR3. Between the trimmed V and J ends, which lost 3 bases and 1 base, there was a span of 3 bases. CDR1 is KGHSH and CDR2 is LQKENI in the germline V gene. The CDR3 has 12 residues. This table comes from immunoSEQ multiplex PCR, and its TCRdb copy is limited to in-frame clones, with some not included. The table lists some 2.1 million clones, roughly 94% of them singletons. The sample belongs to a study of shared clonotypes between healthy human individuals. The receptor's source is a man younger than 35 in good health. This rearrangement joins TRBV18 to TRBJ1-1; D not certain. Specimen: naive CD4+ T cells sorted from blood. The subset: CD45RA+ positively selected. The CDR3 sequence: CASSPANTEAFF. The CDR3, as DNA: TGTGCCAGCTCACCGGCGAACACTGAAGCTTTCTTT.